These 20 T cell receptor beta chains were sequenced from one sample in a study of glioma-infiltrating T cells. The iRepertoire nested amplicon-rescue multiplex PCR amplified TCR alpha and beta CDR3s from RNA. Each CDR3 protein gets one entry after TCRdb re-called the multiplex PCR reads with MiXCR. Of fewer than 250,000 distinct CDR3 sequences in the sample, around 30% were seen once. Sequenced input: glioma tissue, nonneoplastic brain tissue, or PBMCs (not recorded which). These receptors all come from a human donor with low-grade glioma or glioblastoma, undergoing nonglioma brain surgery, or in good health (not recorded which).

Note on this clonotype: One end of the junction does not line up with germline, which may come from a read error. J is TRBJ1-1 and V is TRBV28; a weak D match, TRBD1 (5 bases). The CDR3 consists of 15 residues. The germline CDR1 and CDR2 sequences are MDHEN and SYDVKM. The CDR3 DNA reads as TGTGCCAGCGGTTTAAGGGCAGGGTACGACACTAAAGCTTTCTTT. Encoded protein: CASGLRAGYDTKAFF.

V and J are TRBV4-3 and TRBJ2-4, with 10 bases aligning to TRBD1. J lost 4 bases, V lost 3 bases, and 3 bases had no gene match. Germline lookup yields CDR1 LGHNA and CDR2 YSLEER. This CDR3 has 15 amino acids. Here the CDR3 DNA reads TGCGCCAGCAGCCAGGGGACAGGGGTTAAAAACATTCAGTACTTC. Translating it yields CASSQGTGVKNIQYF.

This chain links TRBV12-5 with TRBJ1-1, with D unresolved. Germline loops: CDR1 LGHNT, CDR2 FRNRAP. The CDR3 is made up of 13 amino acids. The germline V and J ends were trimmed by 6 bases and 1 base, with 9 bases remaining between them. The CDR3 DNA reads as TGTGCTAGTGGGGTGGCAGGGAACACTGAAGCTTTCTTT. It yields the protein CASGVAGNTEAFF.

This clonotype was recorded at least ten times. The chain couples TRBV4-1 to TRBJ1-5, with D possibly matching TRBD1 (5 bases). The CDR3 spans 16 residues. Trimming pared 1 base from V and 1 base from J, leaving 11 bases between. Germline CDR1 MGHRA, CDR2 YSYEKL. The CDR3 coding sequence is TGCGCCAGCAGCCAAGTAGGTGGGGGGAGCAATCAGCCCCAGCATTTT. It encodes CASSQVGGGSNQPQHF.

About this clonotype itself: The CDR3 does not end in the conserved phenylalanine or tryptophan, so this is likely a read error. This chain connects TRBV6-6 to TRBJ1-2; tentative D call: TRBD1 (6 bases). Germline V gives CDR1 MNHNY, CDR2 SVGAGI (reference sequence). This CDR3 spans 13 amino acids. The CDR3 DNA reads TGTGCCAGCAGATTACAGGGAAACTATCGCTACACCCTC. Translating gives CASRLQGNYRYTL.

This rearrangement joins TRBV4-2 to TRBJ1-2, with D possibly being TRBD1 (5 bases). Per the germline V gene, CDR1 is LGHNA and CDR2 is YNFKEQ. The CDR3 has 15 amino acids. V lost 1 base, J lost 3 bases, and 12 bases lay in between. The CDR3 DNA follows: TGTGCCAGCAGCCAAGCAGGGAATTCAGACTATGGCTACACCTTC. Its protein product is CASSQAGNSDYGYTF.

Notes on this clonotype: Being one base from a much bigger clone, this may be a read error. The V call is TRBV4-2, the J call TRBJ2-7; weak D call: TRBD1 (5 bases). CDR1 LGHNA and CDR2 YNFKEQ come from the germline V gene. CDR3 length: 15 residues. Trimming removed 0 bases at V and 4 bases at J, with 13 bases between. CDR3: CASSQDGAGNYEQYF. The CDR3, as DNA: TGTGCCAGCAGCCAAGATGGGGCAGGGAATTACGAGCAGTACTTC.

Comment on this clonotype: A much larger clone is a single base away; this may be a read error. The chain recombines TRBV12-3 or TRBV12-4 with TRBJ2-7, with TRBD1 matching over 10 bases. There are 14 residues in the CDR3. With V trimmed by 6 bases and J by 3 bases, 5 bases remained unmatched. The CDR3 coding sequence is TGTGCCAGCAGCCTGGGACAGGGGCTCTACGAGCAGTACTTC. Translated, it gives CASSLGQGLYEQYF.

This clonotype was observed a single time. At one of its ends the junction is not consistent with the germline gene, which may arise from a read error. The chain links TRBV29-1 to TRBJ1-1, with D maybe TRBD1 (6 bases). Per germline, CDR1 SQVTM and CDR2 ANQGSEA. The CDR3 covers 14 residues. CDR3 protein: CSVGHGGGNTKAFF. CDR3 DNA: TGCAGCGTTGGGCACGGAGGGGGAAACACTAAAGCTTTCTTT. Full variable domain (remainder filled in from reference TRBV29-1 and TRBJ1-1): SAVISQKPSRDICQRGTSLTIQCQVDSQVTMMFWYRQQPGQSLTLIATANQGSEATYESGFVIDKFPISRPNLTFSTLTVSNMSPEDSSIYLCSVGHGGGNTKAFFGQGTRLTVV.

This clonotype was counted at least ten times. The chain links TRBV6-2 or TRBV6-3 to TRBJ2-3, with D tentatively TRBD1 (6 bases). V was pared by 4 bases and J by 4 bases, with 24 bases between. The length of the CDR3 is 18 residues. Germline loops: CDR1 MNHEY, CDR2 SVGEGT. CDR3 sequence (DNA): TGTGCCAGCAGTTTTCCCGCTTCCGGGACACTTTCCCCAGATACGCAGTATTTT. Its translation: CASSFPASGTLSPDTQYF.

The chain couples TRBV29-1 to TRBJ2-2; a weak D match, TRBD2 (7 bases). The CDR3 runs to 11 residues. Between the trimmed V and J ends, which lost 4 bases and 16 bases, there was a span of 16 bases. Germline CDR1 is SQVTM and CDR2 is ANQGSEA. As DNA, the CDR3 is TGCAGCGTTGGGGGAGCCGGGGGGCCGTTTTTT. Its protein is CSVGGAGGPFF.

This clonotype occurred a few times. The V gene is TRBV4-1, the J gene TRBJ2-7; 12 bases are a match to TRBD2. CDR1 and CDR2 (germline): MGHRA, YSYEKL. The J segment lost 2 bases and the V segment lost 0 bases, leaving 2 bases of the junction unmatched. The CDR3 loop spans 16 amino acids. CDR3 sequence: CASSQELAGGAYEQYF. In DNA, the CDR3 is TGCGCCAGCAGCCAAGAACTAGCGGGAGGCGCCTACGAGCAGTACTTC.

In this sample, this clonotype turned up many times. The chain combines TRBV4-2 with TRBJ2-5; possibly TRBD2 for D (6 bases). The germline V and J ends were trimmed by 4 bases and 4 bases, with 13 bases remaining between them. The CDR3 has 14 residues. Germline V gene sequence: CDR1 LGHNA, CDR2 YNFKEQ. CDR3 residues: CASSPAGKAETQYF. CDR3 in DNA: TGTGCCAGCAGCCCCGCGGGAAAGGCAGAGACCCAGTACTTC.

The V call is TRBV2, the J call TRBJ1-5, with a weak D call TRBD1 (5 bases). CDR3 length: 13 amino acids. Germline V gives CDR1 SNHLY, CDR2 FYNNEI. The V end was cut by 5 bases, the J end by 9 bases, with 14 bases between. The chain's CDR3 is CASSPLGEVPQHF. The CDR3 DNA is TGTGCCAGCAGTCCCTTAGGGGAGGTGCCCCAGCATTTT.

This clonotype occurred many times. The V gene is TRBV4-3, the J gene TRBJ2-7; TRBD2 matches 8 bases. V was pared by 1 base and J by 5 bases, with 7 bases of the junction left unmatched. The CDR3 runs to 15 residues. Germline CDR1 LGHNA, CDR2 YSLEER. The CDR3 spells CASSQGSGSRHEQYF. CDR3 coding DNA: TGCGCCAGCAGCCAAGGAAGCGGGAGCCGCCACGAGCAGTACTTC.

The table lists this clonotype with many counts. The chain carries TRBV15 and TRBJ2-7; 7 bases match TRBD2. This CDR3 comprises 14 residues. CDR1 is LNHNV, CDR2 YYDKDF, per germline (reference sequence). V lost 0 bases to trimming and J lost 5 bases; unmatched junction nucleotides: 4. In nucleotides, the CDR3 is TGTGCCACCAGCAGAGATTGGGCGGGAGACGAGCAGTACTTC. Translating it yields CATSRDWAGDEQYF.

As concerns this clonotype: Possible read error: a much larger clone is one base away. This chain joins TRBV4-1 and TRBJ1-6; D remains unclear. Germline CDR1 MGHRA, CDR2 YSYEKL. Trimming stripped 1 base from V and 5 bases from J, with 9 bases between. The CDR3 has 15 amino acids. The CDR3 coding sequence is TGCGCCAGCAGCCAAGCTTTCCATAATAATTCACCCCTCCACTTT. Translation: CASSQAFHNNSPLHF.

The table lists this clonotype with many counts. The chain recombines TRBV24-1 with TRBJ1-2; TRBD1 might be the D (6 bases). V gave up 8 bases and J gave up 7 bases, with 10 bases separating them. This CDR3 has 11 amino acids. Germline CDR1 KGHDR, CDR2 SFDVKD. CDR3 DNA sequence: TGTGCCACCAAACAGGGATCTGGCTACACCTTC. Amino acid sequence: CATKQGSGYTF.

In this sample, this clonotype turned up many times. The chain is built from TRBV2 and TRBJ2-7; perhaps TRBD2 as D (5 bases). CDR1 and CDR2 from the germline V gene are SNHLY and FYNNEI. The CDR3 runs 14 residues. V was shortened by 3 bases and J by 3 bases, with 12 bases between the two germline ends. The CDR3 nucleotides are TGTGCCAGCAGTGATACTAGATTCGTCTACGAGCAGTACTTC. Translation: CASSDTRFVYEQYF.

The genes are TRBV19 and TRBJ2-5, with TRBD2 matching over 8 bases. This CDR3 spans 13 amino acids. The V gene's germline CDR1 is LNHDA and CDR2 SQIVND (reference sequence). V lost 10 bases to trimming and J lost 2 bases; unmatched junction nucleotides: 6. CDR3 amino acids: CATKGLAQETQYF. In DNA, the CDR3 is TGTGCCACCAAAGGACTAGCTCAAGAGACCCAGTACTTC.